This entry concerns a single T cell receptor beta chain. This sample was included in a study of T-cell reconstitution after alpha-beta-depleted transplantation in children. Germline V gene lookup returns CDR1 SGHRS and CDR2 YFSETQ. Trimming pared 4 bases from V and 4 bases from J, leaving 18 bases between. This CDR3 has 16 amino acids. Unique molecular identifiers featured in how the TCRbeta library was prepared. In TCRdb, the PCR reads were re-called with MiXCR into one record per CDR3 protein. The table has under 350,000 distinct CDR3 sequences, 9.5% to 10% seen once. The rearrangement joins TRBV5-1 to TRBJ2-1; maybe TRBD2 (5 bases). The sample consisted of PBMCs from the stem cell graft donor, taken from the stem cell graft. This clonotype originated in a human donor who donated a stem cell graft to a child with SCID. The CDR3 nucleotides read TGCGCCAGCAGCCTGAGTCGACTAATGGTGTACAATGAGCAGTTCTTC. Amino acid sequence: CASSLSRLMVYNEQFF.